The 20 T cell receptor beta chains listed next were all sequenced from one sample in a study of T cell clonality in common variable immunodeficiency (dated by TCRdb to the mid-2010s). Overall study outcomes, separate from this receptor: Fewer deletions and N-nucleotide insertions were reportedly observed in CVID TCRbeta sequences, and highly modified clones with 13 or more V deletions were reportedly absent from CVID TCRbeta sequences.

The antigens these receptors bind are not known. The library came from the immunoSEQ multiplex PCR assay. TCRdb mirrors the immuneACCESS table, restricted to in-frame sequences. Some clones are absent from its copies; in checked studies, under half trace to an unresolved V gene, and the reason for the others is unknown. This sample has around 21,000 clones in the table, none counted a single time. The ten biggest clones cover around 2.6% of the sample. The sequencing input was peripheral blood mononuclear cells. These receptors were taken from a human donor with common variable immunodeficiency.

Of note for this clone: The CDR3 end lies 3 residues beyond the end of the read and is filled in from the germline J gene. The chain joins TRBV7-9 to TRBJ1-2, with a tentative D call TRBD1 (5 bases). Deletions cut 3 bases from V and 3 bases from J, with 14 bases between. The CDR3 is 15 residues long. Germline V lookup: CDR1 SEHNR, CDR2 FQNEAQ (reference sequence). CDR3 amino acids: CASSFPLDRYYGYTF. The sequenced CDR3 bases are TGTGCCAGCAGCTTCCCTCTAGACAGATACTATGGC.

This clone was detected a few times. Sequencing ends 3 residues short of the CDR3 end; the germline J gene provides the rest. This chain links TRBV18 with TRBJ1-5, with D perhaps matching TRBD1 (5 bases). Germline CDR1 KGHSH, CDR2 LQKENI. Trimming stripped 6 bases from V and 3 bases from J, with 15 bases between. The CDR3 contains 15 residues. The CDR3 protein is CASSPGTGANQPQHF. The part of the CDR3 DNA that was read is TGTGCCAGCTCTCCCGGGACTGGAGCCAATCAGCCC.

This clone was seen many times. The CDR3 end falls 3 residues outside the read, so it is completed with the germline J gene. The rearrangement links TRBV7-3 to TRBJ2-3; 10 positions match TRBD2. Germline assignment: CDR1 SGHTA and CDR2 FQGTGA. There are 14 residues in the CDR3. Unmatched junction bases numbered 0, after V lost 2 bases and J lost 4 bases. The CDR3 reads CASSLLAGADTQYF. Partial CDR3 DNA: TGTGCCAGCAGCTTACTAGCGGGAGCAGATACG.

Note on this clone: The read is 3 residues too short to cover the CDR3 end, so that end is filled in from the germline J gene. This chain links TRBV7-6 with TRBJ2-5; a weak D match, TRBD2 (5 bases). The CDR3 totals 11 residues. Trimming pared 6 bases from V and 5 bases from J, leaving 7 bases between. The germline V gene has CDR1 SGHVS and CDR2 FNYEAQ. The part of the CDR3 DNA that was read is TGTGCCAGCAGACGAGGGGAGACC. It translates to CASRRGET. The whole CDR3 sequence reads CASRRGETQYF.

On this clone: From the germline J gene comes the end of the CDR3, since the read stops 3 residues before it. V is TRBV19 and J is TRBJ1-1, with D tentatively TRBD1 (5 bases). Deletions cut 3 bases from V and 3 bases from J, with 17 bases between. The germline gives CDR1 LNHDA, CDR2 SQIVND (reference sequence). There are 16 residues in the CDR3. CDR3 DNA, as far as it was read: TGTGCCAGTAGTATCGGGGGGAGGTGGCGGGACACTGAA. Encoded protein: CASSIGGRWRDTE. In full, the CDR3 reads CASSIGGRWRDTEAFF.

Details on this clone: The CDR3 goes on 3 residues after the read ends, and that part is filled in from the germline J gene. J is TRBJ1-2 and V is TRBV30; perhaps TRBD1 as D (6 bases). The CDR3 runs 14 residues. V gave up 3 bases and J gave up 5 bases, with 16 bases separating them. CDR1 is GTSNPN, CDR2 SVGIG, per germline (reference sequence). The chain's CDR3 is CAWSSRGVGYGYTF. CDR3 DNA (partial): TGTGCCTGGAGCTCCAGGGGAGTTGGGTATGGC.

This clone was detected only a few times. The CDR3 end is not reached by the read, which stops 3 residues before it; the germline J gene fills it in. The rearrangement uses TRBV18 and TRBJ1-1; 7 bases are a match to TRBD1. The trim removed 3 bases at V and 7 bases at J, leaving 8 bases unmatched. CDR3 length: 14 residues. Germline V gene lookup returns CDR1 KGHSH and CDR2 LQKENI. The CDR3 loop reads CASSPRQGELEAFF. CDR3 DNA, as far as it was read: TGTGCCAGCTCACCGCGACAGGGCGAACTTGAA. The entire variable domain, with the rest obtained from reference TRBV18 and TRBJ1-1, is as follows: NAGVMQNPRHLVRRRGQEARLRCSPMKGHSHVYWYRQLPEEGLKFMVYLQKENIIDESGMPKERFSAEFPKEGPSILRIQQVVRGDSAAYFCASSPRQGELEAFFGQGTRLTVV.

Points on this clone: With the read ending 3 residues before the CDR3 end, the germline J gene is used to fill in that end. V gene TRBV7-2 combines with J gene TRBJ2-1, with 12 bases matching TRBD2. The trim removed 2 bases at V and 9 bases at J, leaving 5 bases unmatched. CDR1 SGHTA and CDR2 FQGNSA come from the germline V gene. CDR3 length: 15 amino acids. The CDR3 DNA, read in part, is TGTGCCAGCAGCTTACTAGCGGGGGGGCCGAGTGAG. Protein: CASSLLAGGPSE. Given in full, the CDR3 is CASSLLAGGPSEQFF.

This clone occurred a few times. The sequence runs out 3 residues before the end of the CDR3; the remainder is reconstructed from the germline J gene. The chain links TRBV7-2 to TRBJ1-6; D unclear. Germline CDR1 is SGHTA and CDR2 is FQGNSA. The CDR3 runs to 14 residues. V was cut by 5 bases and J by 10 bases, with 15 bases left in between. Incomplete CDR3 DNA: TGTGCCAGCAGCAGCCCAGGAGCCAGCTCACCC. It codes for CASSSPGASSP. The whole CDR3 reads CASSSPGASSPLHF.

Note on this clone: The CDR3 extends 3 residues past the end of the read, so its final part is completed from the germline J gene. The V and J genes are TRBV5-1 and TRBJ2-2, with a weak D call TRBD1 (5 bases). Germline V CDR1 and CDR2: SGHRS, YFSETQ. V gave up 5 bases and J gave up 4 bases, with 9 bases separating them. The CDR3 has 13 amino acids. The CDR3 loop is CASRNRSTGELFF. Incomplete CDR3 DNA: TGCGCCAGCAGGAACAGGAGCACCGGGGAG.

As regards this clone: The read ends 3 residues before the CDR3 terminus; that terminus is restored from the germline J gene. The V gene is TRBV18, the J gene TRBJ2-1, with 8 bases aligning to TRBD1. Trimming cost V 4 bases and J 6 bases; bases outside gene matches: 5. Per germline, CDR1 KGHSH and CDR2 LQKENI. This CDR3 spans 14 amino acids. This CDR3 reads CASSRSTGGNEQFF. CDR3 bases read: TGTGCCAGCTCACGCTCCACAGGGGGCAATGAG.

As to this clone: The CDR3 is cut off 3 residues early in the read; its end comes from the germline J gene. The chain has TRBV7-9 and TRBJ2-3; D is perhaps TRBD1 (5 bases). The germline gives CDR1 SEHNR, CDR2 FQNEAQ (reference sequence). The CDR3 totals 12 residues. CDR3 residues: CASSSYPGTQYF. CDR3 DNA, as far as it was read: TGTGCCAGCAGCAGCTATCCAGGGACG.

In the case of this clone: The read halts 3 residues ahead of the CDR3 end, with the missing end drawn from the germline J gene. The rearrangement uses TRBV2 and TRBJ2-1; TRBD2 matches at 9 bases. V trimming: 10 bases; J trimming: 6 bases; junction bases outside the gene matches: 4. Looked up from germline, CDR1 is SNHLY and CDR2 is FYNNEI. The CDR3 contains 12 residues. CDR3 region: CATRLAANEQFF. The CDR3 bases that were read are TGTGCCACCAGACTAGCGGCCAATGAG.

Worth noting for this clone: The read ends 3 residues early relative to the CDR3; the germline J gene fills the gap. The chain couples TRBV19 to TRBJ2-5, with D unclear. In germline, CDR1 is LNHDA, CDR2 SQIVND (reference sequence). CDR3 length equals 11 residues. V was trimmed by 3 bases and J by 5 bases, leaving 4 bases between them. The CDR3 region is CASSMRETQYF. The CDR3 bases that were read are TGTGCCAGTAGTATGAGGGAGACC.

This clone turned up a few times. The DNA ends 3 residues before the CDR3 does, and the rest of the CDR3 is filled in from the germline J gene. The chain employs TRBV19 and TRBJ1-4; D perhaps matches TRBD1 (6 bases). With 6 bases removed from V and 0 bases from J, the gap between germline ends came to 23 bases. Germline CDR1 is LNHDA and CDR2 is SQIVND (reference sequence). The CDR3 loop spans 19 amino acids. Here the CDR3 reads CASSQGLPSRSTTNEKLFF. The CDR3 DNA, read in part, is TGTGCCAGTAGCCAGGGGCTACCCTCGCGGTCCACAACTAATGAAAAA.

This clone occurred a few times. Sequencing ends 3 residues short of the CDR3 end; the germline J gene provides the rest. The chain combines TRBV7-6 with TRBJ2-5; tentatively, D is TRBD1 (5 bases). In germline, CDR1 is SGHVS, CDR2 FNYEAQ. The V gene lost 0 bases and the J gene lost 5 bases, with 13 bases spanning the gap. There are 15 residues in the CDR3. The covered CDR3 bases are TGTGCCAGCAGCTTAGCAGTCAGGGTGTGGGAGACC. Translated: CASSLAVRVWET. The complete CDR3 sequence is CASSLAVRVWETQYF.

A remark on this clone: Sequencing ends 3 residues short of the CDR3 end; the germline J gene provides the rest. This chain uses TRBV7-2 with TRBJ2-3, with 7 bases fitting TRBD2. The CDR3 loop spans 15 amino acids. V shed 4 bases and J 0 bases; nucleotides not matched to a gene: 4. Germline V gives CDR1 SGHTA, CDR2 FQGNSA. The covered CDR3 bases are TGTGCCAGCAGCTCACTAGCGAGTAGCACAGATACG. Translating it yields CASSSLASSTDT. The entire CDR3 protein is CASSSLASSTDTQYF. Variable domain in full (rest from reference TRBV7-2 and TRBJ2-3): GAGVSQSPSNKVTEKGKDVELRCDPISGHTALYWYRQSLGQGLEFLIYFQGNSAPDKSGLPSDRFSAERTGGSVSTLTIQRTQQEDSAVYLCASSSLASSTDTQYFGPGTRLTVL.

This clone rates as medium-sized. CDR3 DNA (partial): TGTGCCAGCAGTGAAAACCGGGACAGGGGATATTCACCC. It specifies CASSENRDRGYSP. The CDR3, in full, reads CASSENRDRGYSPLHF. The gene calls are TRBV2 and TRBJ1-6, with TRBD1 matching 10 bases. The read ends 3 residues shy of where the CDR3 ends; the end is completed using the germline J gene. Germline trimming cut 2 bases from V and 8 bases from J; bases unmatched to any gene: 6. This CDR3 is built from 16 residues. Germline CDR1 reads SNHLY; CDR2 reads FYNNEI.

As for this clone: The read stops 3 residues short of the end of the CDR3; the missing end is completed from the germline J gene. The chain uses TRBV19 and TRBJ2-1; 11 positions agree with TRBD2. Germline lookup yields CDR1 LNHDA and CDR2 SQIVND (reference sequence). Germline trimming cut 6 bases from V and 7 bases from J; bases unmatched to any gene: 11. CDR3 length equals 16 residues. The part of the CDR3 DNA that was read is TGTGCCAGTAGGCAACTAGCGGGAGAGAAGGGGAATGAG. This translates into CASRQLAGEKGNE. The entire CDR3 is CASRQLAGEKGNEQFF.

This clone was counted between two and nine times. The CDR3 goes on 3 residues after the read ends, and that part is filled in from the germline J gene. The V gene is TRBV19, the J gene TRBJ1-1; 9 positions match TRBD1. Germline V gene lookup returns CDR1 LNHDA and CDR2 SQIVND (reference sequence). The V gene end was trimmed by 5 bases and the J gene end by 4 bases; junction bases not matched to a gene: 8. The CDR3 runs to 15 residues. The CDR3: CASSPLQGASTEAFF. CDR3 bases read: TGTGCCAGTAGTCCACTACAGGGGGCGAGCACTGAA.